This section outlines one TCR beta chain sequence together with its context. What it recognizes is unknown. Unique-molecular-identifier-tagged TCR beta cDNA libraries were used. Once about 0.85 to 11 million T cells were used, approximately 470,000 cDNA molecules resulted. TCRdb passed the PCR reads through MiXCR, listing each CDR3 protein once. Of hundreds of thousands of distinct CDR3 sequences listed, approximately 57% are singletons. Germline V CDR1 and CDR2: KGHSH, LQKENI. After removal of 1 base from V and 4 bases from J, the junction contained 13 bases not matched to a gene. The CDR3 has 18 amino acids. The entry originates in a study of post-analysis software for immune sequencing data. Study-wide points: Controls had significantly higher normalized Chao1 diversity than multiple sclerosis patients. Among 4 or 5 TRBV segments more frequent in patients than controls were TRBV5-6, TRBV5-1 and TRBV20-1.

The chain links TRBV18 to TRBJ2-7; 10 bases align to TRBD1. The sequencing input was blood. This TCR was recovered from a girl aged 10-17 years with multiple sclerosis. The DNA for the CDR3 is TGTGCCAGCTCACCACTCCCCGCAATCCGGGACAGGGGTTACGAGCAGTACTTC. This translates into CASSPLPAIRDRGYEQYF.